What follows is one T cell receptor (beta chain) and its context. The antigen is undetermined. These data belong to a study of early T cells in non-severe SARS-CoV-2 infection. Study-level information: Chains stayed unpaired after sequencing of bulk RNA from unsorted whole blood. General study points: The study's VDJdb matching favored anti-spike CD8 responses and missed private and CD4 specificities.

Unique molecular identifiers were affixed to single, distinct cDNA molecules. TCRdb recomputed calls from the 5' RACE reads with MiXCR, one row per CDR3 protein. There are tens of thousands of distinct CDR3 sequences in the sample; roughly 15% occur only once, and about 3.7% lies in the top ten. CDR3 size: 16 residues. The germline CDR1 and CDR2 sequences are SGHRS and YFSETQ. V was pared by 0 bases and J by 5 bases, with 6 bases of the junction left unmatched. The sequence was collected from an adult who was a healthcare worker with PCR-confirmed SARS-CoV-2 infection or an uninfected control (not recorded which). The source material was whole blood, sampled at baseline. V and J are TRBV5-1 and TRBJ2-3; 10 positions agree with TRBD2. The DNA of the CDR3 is TGCGCCAGCAGCTTGGCCTACAGCGGGGGGGAAGATACGCAGTATTTT. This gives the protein CASSLAYSGGEDTQYF. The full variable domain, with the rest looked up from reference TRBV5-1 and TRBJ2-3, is KAGVTQTPRYLIKTRGQQVTLSCSPISGHRSVSWYQQTPGQGLQFLFEYFSETQRNKGNFPGRFSGRQFSNSRSEMNVSTLELGDSALYLCASSLAYSGGEDTQYFGPGTRLTVL.